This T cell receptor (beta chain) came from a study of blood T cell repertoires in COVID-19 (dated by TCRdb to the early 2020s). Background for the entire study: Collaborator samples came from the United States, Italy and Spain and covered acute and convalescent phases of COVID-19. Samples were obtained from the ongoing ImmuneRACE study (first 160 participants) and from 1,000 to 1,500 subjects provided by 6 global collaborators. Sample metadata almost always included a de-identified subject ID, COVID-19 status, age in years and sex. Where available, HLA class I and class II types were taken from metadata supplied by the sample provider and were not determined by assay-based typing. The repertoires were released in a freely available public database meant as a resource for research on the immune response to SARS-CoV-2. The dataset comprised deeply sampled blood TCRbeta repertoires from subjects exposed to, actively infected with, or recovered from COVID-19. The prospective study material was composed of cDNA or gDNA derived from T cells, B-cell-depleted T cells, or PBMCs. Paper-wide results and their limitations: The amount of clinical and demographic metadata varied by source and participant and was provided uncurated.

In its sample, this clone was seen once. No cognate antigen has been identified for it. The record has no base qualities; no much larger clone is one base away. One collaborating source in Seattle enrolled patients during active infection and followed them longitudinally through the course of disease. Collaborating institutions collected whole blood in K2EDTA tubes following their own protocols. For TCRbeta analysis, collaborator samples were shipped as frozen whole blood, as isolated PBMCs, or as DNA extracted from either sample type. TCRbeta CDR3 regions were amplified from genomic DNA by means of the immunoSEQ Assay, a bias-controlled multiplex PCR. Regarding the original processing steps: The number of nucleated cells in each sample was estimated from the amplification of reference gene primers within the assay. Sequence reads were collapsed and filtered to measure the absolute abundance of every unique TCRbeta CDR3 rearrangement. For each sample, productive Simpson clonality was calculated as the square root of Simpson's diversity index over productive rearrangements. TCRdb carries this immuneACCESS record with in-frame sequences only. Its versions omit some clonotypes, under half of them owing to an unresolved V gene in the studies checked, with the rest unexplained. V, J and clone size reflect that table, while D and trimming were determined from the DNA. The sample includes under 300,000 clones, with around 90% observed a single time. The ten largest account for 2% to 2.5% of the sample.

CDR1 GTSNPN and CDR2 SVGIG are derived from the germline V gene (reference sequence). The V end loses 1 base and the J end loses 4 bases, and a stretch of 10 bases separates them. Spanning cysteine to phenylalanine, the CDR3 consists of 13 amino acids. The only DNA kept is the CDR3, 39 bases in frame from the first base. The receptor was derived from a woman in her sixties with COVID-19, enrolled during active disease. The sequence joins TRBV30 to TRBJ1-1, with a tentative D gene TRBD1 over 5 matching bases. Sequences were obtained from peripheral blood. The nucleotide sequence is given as TGTGCCTGGAGTGATTGGGGGGGCACTGAAGCTTTCTTT. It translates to CAWSDWGGTEAFF.